This T cell receptor beta chain was found in a study of blood T cell repertoires in COVID-19. Overall study: COVID-19 samples from acute and convalescent phases originated in the United States, Italy and Spain. The cDNA or gDNA used as material had been derived from T cells, B-cell-depleted T cells, or PBMCs.

Under the authors' procedure: It was from reference gene primer amplification that nucleated cell counts were estimated. Using immunoSEQ multiplex PCR, the repertoire was profiled, and TCRdb retains in-frame clones only, with some absent. Clone size and the V and J calls come from that table; the DNA yielded D and trimming. The table has a few hundred thousand clones, roughly 87% seen once. The TCR sequence derives from a woman in her 40s who had recovered from COVID-19. The sequencing input was peripheral blood.

CDR3 protein: CASSWASQLTDTQYF. The DNA for the CDR3 is TGTGCCAGCAGCTGGGCGTCCCAGCTCACAGATACGCAGTATTTT. The chain joins TRBV5-5 to TRBJ2-3; D unresolved. Germline V gene lookup returns CDR1 SGHKS and CDR2 YYEKEE (reference sequence). The V gene lost 3 bases and the J gene lost 2 bases, with 13 bases spanning the gap. This CDR3 is built from 15 residues.